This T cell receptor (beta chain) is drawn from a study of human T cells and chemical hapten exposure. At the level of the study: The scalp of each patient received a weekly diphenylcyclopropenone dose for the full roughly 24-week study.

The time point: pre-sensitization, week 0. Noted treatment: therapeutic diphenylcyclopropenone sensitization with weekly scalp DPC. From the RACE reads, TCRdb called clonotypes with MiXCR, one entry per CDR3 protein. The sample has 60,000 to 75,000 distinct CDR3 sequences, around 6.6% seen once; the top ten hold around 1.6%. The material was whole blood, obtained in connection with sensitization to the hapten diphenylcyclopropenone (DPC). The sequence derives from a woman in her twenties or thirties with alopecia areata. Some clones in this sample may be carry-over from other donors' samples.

This CDR3 reads CASSFRAGGRETQYF. The DNA for the CDR3 is TGTGCCAGCAGTTTTCGGGCAGGGGGCCGGGAGACCCAGTACTTC. The chain has TRBV12-3 or TRBV12-4 and TRBJ2-5, with 8 nucleotides matching TRBD1. The CDR3 length is 15 residues. V dropped 3 bases and J dropped 5; count of bases not matched to a gene: 8.